The rows below give T cell receptor beta chains drawn from one sample of a study of blood T cell repertoires in COVID-19. Repertoires were generated with immunoSEQ multiplex PCR, while TCRdb's copy carries only in-frame clones and drops some. The sample contains a few hundred thousand clones, about 90% of which appear only once. Sequencing was performed on peripheral blood. The receptors were gathered from a man between 18 and 35 years old who had recovered from COVID-19. Each CDR3 is given with its conserved first and last residue. A D gene is named only where the DNA matches it firmly. Not all rows give a size; the values are once, few, many and, for expanded clones, a class.

>-|TRBJ2-6|-|TRBV18
CASSVGLPSGANVLTF
TGTGCCAGCTCAGTGGGACTCCCCTCTGGGGCCAACGTCCTGACTTTC
>once|TRBJ1-1|TRBD1|TRBV3-1/TRBV3-2
CASSQVPTGVGSEAFF
TGTGCCAGCAGCCAAGTACCTACAGGGGTTGGGTCTGAAGCTTTCTTT
>-|TRBJ1-1|-|TRBV6-4
CASGATENTEAFF
TGTGCCAGTGGGGCGACAGAGAACACTGAAGCTTTCTTT
>-|TRBJ2-1|TRBD2|TRBV14
CASSPWTSSGDEQFF
TGTGCCAGCAGCCCATGGACTAGCTCTGGGGATGAGCAGTTCTTC
>-|TRBJ1-1|TRBD1|TRBV7-9
CASSSSQGQGLFF
TGTGCCAGCAGCTCATCCCAAGGACAGGGTTTGTTTTTT
>-|TRBJ1-1|-|TRBV6-1
CASSVWPLNTEAFF
TGTGCCAGCAGTGTATGGCCTCTGAACACTGAAGCTTTCTTT
>-|TRBJ2-2|-|TRBV9
CASSPVGGTGELFF
TGTGCCAGCAGCCCAGTGGGGGGCACCGGGGAGCTGTTTTTT
>-|TRBJ2-7|TRBD1|TRBV29-1
CSARQGKGSYEQYF
TGCAGTGCTCGACAGGGGAAAGGTTCCTACGAGCAGTACTTC
>-|TRBJ2-7|-|TRBV7-2
CASSLGGLSYEQYF
TGTGCCAGCAGCTTAGGGGGCCTCTCCTACGAGCAGTACTTC
>once|TRBJ1-1|-|TRBV5-1
CASSLGSGGRVTEAFF
TGCGCCAGCAGCTTAGGTTCGGGGGGGCGGGTCACTGAAGCTTTCTTT
>once|TRBJ1-2|TRBD1|TRBV29-1
CSVWTDRDNYGYTF
TGCAGCGTCTGGACTGACAGGGATAACTATGGCTACACCTTC
>-|TRBJ1-1|TRBD1|TRBV6-5
CASTRGGEGTEAFF
TGTGCCAGCACGAGAGGGGGCGAGGGCACTGAAGCTTTCTTT
>-|TRBJ1-6|-|TRBV15
CATSPDGGATSPLHF
TGTGCCACCAGCCCGGACGGAGGCGCGACCTCACCCCTCCACTTT
>-|TRBJ2-5|-|TRBV7-9
CASSPRAKETQYF
TGTGCCAGCAGCCCGAGGGCCAAAGAGACCCAGTACTTC
>-|TRBJ2-1|TRBD2|TRBV3-1/TRBV3-2
CASSQGGGTSNYNEQFF
TGTGCCAGCAGCCAAGGTGGCGGGACTAGCAACTACAATGAGCAGTTCTTC
>-|TRBJ2-2|-|TRBV5-5
CASSLGGRGYTGELFF
TGTGCCAGCAGCTTGGGAGGGCGCGGGTACACCGGGGAGCTGTTTTTT
>-|TRBJ2-6|TRBD1|TRBV6-5
CASKGGLSGANVLTF
TGTGCCAGCAAAGGGGGCCTATCTGGGGCCAACGTCCTGACTTTC
>-|TRBJ1-1|-|TRBV6-6
CASSYAGGITEAFF
TGTGCCAGCAGTTACGCGGGGGGGATCACTGAAGCTTTCTTT
>-|TRBJ2-7|-|TRBV2
CASSGLVNEQYF
TGTGCCAGCAGTGGACTAGTGAACGAGCAGTACTTC
>-|TRBJ2-7|-|TRBV9
CASSVGVSISYEQYF
TGTGCCAGCAGCGTAGGTGTTTCCATTTCCTACGAGCAGTACTTC
>once|TRBJ1-5|TRBD1|TRBV6-5
CASSSTTGGRQPQHF
TGTGCCAGCAGCTCCACGACAGGGGGTCGTCAGCCCCAGCATTTT
>-|TRBJ1-2|-|TRBV5-1
CASTDTGNYGYTF
TGCGCCAGCACGGACACCGGTAACTATGGCTACACCTTC
>-|TRBJ1-5|TRBD1|TRBV5-8
CASSSRQGNQPQHF
TGTGCCAGCAGCTCCCGACAGGGTAACCAGCCCCAGCATTTT
>-|TRBJ2-7|TRBD2|TRBV2
CASSELGGSGYEQYF
TGTGCCAGCAGTGAACTGGGCGGGAGCGGCTACGAGCAGTACTTC
>-|TRBJ2-7|-|TRBV25-1
CASKGISSYEQYF
TGTGCCAGCAAGGGGATCAGCTCCTACGAGCAGTACTTC
>few|TRBJ1-6|-|TRBV11-2
CASSLDRGQQNSPLHF
TGTGCCAGCAGCTTAGACCGTGGACAGCAGAATTCACCCCTCCACTTT
>-|TRBJ2-5|TRBD2|TRBV5-1
CASSLRTSGGETQYF
TGCGCCAGCAGCTTGAGGACTAGCGGGGGTGAGACCCAGTACTTC
>-|TRBJ2-6|TRBD2|TRBV7-6
CASSSTPQRGGPGANVLTF
TGTGCCAGCAGCTCAACCCCTCAGCGGGGGGGCCCTGGGGCCAACGTCCTGACTTTC
>-|TRBJ1-5|TRBD1|TRBV6-6
CASRTTRQGDNQPQHF
TGTGCCAGCAGAACCACTCGACAGGGGGACAATCAGCCCCAGCATTTT
>-|TRBJ2-1|-|TRBV7-3
CASSLNAGLNEQFF
TGTGCCAGCAGCTTAAATGCGGGGTTGAATGAGCAGTTCTTC
>-|TRBJ2-7|TRBD2|TRBV7-9
CASSLTGLAAYEQYF
TGTGCCAGCAGCTTAACCGGACTAGCGGCCTACGAGCAGTACTTC
>-|TRBJ2-1|TRBD2|TRBV7-3
CASSAGTSGYNEQFF
TGTGCCAGCAGCGCCGGGACTAGCGGTTACAATGAGCAGTTCTTC
>-|TRBJ2-1|TRBD1|TRBV27
CASSWGQGGNEQFF
TGTGCCAGCAGTTGGGGACAGGGAGGAAATGAGCAGTTCTTC
>-|TRBJ1-4|-|TRBV7-6
CASSSTGIGGEKLFF
TGTGCCAGCAGCTCAACCGGGATCGGAGGAGAAAAACTGTTTTTT
>-|TRBJ2-5|TRBD2|TRBV9
CASSEAGQETQYF
TGTGCCAGCAGCGAAGCGGGGCAAGAGACCCAGTACTTC
>once|TRBJ2-7|-|TRBV6-2/TRBV6-3
CASSPRFYEQYF
TGTGCCAGCAGTCCACGGTTCTACGAGCAGTACTTC
>-|TRBJ2-4|TRBD2|TRBV7-8
CASSPGLAGVIQYF
TGTGCCAGCAGCCCCGGACTAGCGGGAGTCATTCAGTACTTC
>-|TRBJ1-1|-|TRBV7-8
CASSRRLSLGTEAFF
TGTGCCAGCAGCCGACGACTGTCCCTGGGCACTGAAGCTTTCTTT
>-|TRBJ2-1|TRBD2|TRBV11-2
CASSPLTSGSYNEQFF
TGTGCCAGCAGCCCCTTGACTAGCGGCTCCTACAATGAGCAGTTCTTC
>once|TRBJ1-1|-|TRBV6-2/TRBV6-3
CASSYSVRRGATEAFF
TGTGCCAGCAGTTACTCAGTTCGACGGGGGGCGACTGAAGCTTTCTTT
>-|TRBJ2-7|-|TRBV7-9
CASEGYEQYF
TGTGCCAGCGAGGGCTACGAGCAGTACTTC
>-|TRBJ1-2|TRBD1|TRBV19
CASHINRGPADYGYTF
TGTGCCAGCCATATCAACAGGGGCCCCGCGGACTATGGCTACACCTTC
>-|TRBJ1-2|TRBD1|TRBV7-2
CASSFRPDRANYGYTF
TGTGCCAGCAGCTTCCGACCCGACAGGGCGAACTATGGCTACACCTTC
>-|TRBJ1-2|TRBD1|TRBV18
CASSPPEGQGYGYTF
TGTGCCAGCTCACCACCGGAGGGACAGGGCTATGGCTACACCTTC
>-|TRBJ2-3|-|TRBV7-9
CASSLDPYTQYF
TGTGCCAGCAGCTTAGATCCCTATACGCAGTATTTT
>-|TRBJ1-1|TRBD1|TRBV7-2
CASSFRQGGEAFF
TGTGCCAGCAGCTTTAGACAGGGCGGTGAAGCTTTCTTT
>-|TRBJ1-5|-|TRBV7-2
CASSLGGSQNQPQHF
TGTGCCAGCAGCTTAGGAGGCTCACAAAATCAGCCCCAGCATTTT
>once|TRBJ1-5|-|TRBV4-1
CASSPQGPGGVNQPQHF
TGCGCCAGCAGCCCTCAGGGCCCGGGGGGGGTCAATCAGCCCCAGCATTTT
>-|TRBJ1-3|-|TRBV19
CASSIGAWDTIYF
TGTGCCAGTAGTATCGGAGCTTGGGACACCATATATTTT
>few|TRBJ1-1|-|TRBV5-1
CASSLDGVNTEAFF
TGCGCCAGCAGCTTGGACGGGGTGAACACTGAAGCTTTCTTT
>-|TRBJ2-1|TRBD2|TRBV7-2
CASSSNLAGGLFF
TGTGCCAGCAGCTCAAACCTAGCGGGGGGGCTGTTCTTC
>-|TRBJ2-7|-|TRBV7-2
CASSAERLPYEQYF
TGTGCCAGCAGCGCTGAGCGACTCCCCTACGAGCAGTACTTC
>-|TRBJ2-4|-|TRBV14
CASSPSGNIQYF
TGTGCCAGCAGCCCCTCGGGAAACATTCAGTACTTC
>-|TRBJ2-7|-|TRBV7-9
CASSSGSGVSYEQYF
TGTGCCAGCAGCTCCGGGTCGGGGGTCTCCTACGAGCAGTACTTC
>-|TRBJ2-2|-|TRBV6-5
CASSYAGSTGELFF
TGTGCCAGCAGTTACGCCGGGAGCACCGGGGAGCTGTTTTTT
>-|TRBJ1-2|-|TRBV6-5
CASREDSDYGYTF
TGTGCCAGCAGAGAGGACAGCGACTATGGCTACACCTTC
>-|TRBJ2-7|-|TRBV7-9
CASSPYPDYDNSYEQYF
TGTGCCAGCAGCCCATACCCGGACTACGATAATTCCTACGAGCAGTACTTC
>-|TRBJ2-5|-|TRBV25-1
CASSEDRARETQYF
TGTGCCAGCAGTGAAGACAGAGCCCGCGAGACCCAGTACTTC
>-|TRBJ1-2|TRBD1|TRBV10-2
CASFTGTGINGYTF
TGCGCCAGTTTTACCGGGACAGGGATCAATGGCTACACCTTC